This section outlines one T cell receptor beta chain sequence together with its context. Its antigen is not known. The CDR3 contains 11 residues. The V gene lost 4 bases and the J gene lost 11 bases, with 11 bases spanning the gap. CDR1 and CDR2 from the germline V gene are LNHDA and SQIVND (reference sequence). The table came from immunoSEQ multiplex PCR; TCRdb's copy has only in-frame clones and leaves some out. The sample records more than 55,000 clones, around 84% being singletons. Having been cultured for around ten days, the cells underwent CD4+ T cell isolation. The vaccine given was either BNT162b2 or mRNA-1273, in two doses. Each culture had half its medium swapped for IL-2 medium on days 3 and 7. This entry comes from a study of vaccination effects on CD4 cells after COVID-19.

The TCR sequence derives from a human donor who received a COVID-19 vaccine. The sequences come from CD4+ T cells from PBMCs cultured without peptide, collected after COVID-19 vaccination. The rearrangement links TRBV19 to TRBJ1-2; no firm D call. CDR3 bases: TGTGCCAGTAGTAGGTTGCGGGAATACACCTTC. Amino acid sequence: CASSRLREYTF.